A single sample gave rise to the 20 T cell receptor beta chains below, sequenced in a study of OX40 agonist ivuxolimab in advanced cancers. The repertoire was sequenced with immunoSEQ multiplex PCR; TCRdb's copy has only in-frame clones and lacks some. The sample lists approximately 15,000 clones, 80% occurring once. Sequencing was performed on CD4+ or CD8+ T cells sorted from blood, taken in a trial of the OX40 agonist ivuxolimab. These receptors were collected from an adult with an advanced solid tumor such as melanoma, head and neck, liver or kidney cancer.

The genes are TRBV2 and TRBJ1-5; the D is unclear. Germline V gene data show CDR1 as SNHLY and CDR2 as FYNNEI. V lost 4 bases to trimming and J lost 3 bases, with 10 bases between them. CDR3 size: 14 residues. The DNA of the CDR3 is TGTGCCAGCAGTGTTCTTAGTGACAATCAGCCCCAGCATTTT. It yields the protein CASSVLSDNQPQHF.

The CDR3 region has the DNA TGTGCCAGCAGCGTAGTCCCTAGCGGGGGGTCGACCTACGAGCAGTACTTC. It codes for CASSVVPSGGSTYEQYF. The chain has TRBV9 and TRBJ2-7; 11 positions agree with TRBD2. Germline V gene lookup returns CDR1 SGDLS and CDR2 YYNGEE. This CDR3 has 17 amino acids. J was trimmed by 2 bases and V by 0 bases; bases with no gene match: 7.

The genes are TRBV2 and TRBJ2-1; 9 bases agree with TRBD2. Trimming removed 1 base from V and 9 bases from J; junction bases left unmatched: 7. The CDR3 runs to 15 residues. The germline V gene has CDR1 SNHLY and CDR2 FYNNEI. In DNA, the CDR3 is TGTGCCAGCAGTGAAGGGGCGGGAGGGCCAGGTGAGCAGTTCTTC. The encoded protein is CASSEGAGGPGEQFF.

This chain links TRBV12-5 with TRBJ2-1; TRBD2 aligns across 10 bases. Germline CDR1 LGHNT, CDR2 FRNRAP. The CDR3 has 15 amino acids. The V segment lost 6 bases and the J segment 6 bases; nucleotides outside the gene matches: 8. In DNA, the CDR3 is TGTGCTAGTGGACATACTAGCGGGGTATCCAATGAGCAGTTCTTC. Translating gives CASGHTSGVSNEQFF.

Only a few counts were recorded for this clone. The chain uses TRBV30 and TRBJ1-1; unclear D gene. The CDR3 length is 14 residues. In germline, CDR1 is GTSNPN, CDR2 SVGIG (reference sequence). The ends were cut back, 0 bases at V and 2 bases at J, with 10 bases in the middle. The DNA of the CDR3 is TGTGCCTGGAGTGTGACATGGTTAAACACTGAAGCTTTCTTT. Translated, it gives CAWSVTWLNTEAFF.

J is TRBJ2-7 and V is TRBV7-9; TRBD2 matches 12 bases. The CDR3 sequence is 17 residues long. With 3 bases clipped from V and 1 base from J, the junction kept 7 bases outside the gene matches. Germline V gives CDR1 SEHNR, CDR2 FQNEAQ (reference sequence). The CDR3 region is CASSFPPGLAGSYEQYF. The CDR3 DNA is TGTGCCAGCAGCTTTCCCCCAGGACTAGCGGGATCCTACGAGCAGTACTTC.

The gene calls are TRBV7-6 and TRBJ2-1, with D tentatively TRBD2 (6 bases). The CDR3 has 16 amino acids. V dropped 3 bases and J dropped 2 bases, with 14 bases sitting between them. Germline V gene sequence: CDR1 SGHVS, CDR2 FNYEAQ. CDR3 sequence: CASSFITGDTYNEQFF. The CDR3 nucleotides are TGTGCCAGCAGCTTTATCACGGGAGATACCTACAATGAGCAGTTCTTC.

The V gene is TRBV7-3, the J gene TRBJ2-7, with D tentatively TRBD1 (6 bases). Trimming cost V 8 bases and J 2 bases, with 13 bases left between them. CDR1 and CDR2 from the germline V gene are SGHTA and FQGTGA. This CDR3 region has 13 residues. This CDR3 reads CASPAGQTYEQYF. CDR3 DNA: TGTGCCAGCCCGGCCGGACAGACCTACGAGCAGTACTTC.

This clone was detected only a few times. The gene calls are TRBV30 and TRBJ2-3; the match to TRBD2 covers 10 bases. CDR3 length: 16 amino acids. Unmatched junction bases numbered 7, after V lost 2 bases and J lost 2 bases. Germline V CDR1 and CDR2: GTSNPN, SVGIG (reference sequence). CDR3 coding DNA: TGTGCCTGGAGTTATATACTAGCGGGGATCACAGATACGCAGTATTTT. Encoded protein: CAWSYILAGITDTQYF.

The chain uses TRBV4-2 and TRBJ2-7; no clear D gene. Trimming removed 0 bases from V and 3 bases from J, with 9 bases in between. There are 14 residues in the CDR3. Germline V CDR1 and CDR2: LGHNA, YNFKEQ. DNA of the CDR3: TGTGCCAGCAGCCAAGATCATGGCGGCTACGAGCAGTACTTC. Protein: CASSQDHGGYEQYF.

This clone was seen a few times. This chain connects TRBV6-1 to TRBJ1-5, with D unclear. Per germline, CDR1 MNHNS and CDR2 SASEGT. The CDR3 is 15 residues long. The V and J ends lost 4 bases and 0 bases respectively, with 10 bases between them. The DNA for the CDR3 is TGTGCCAGCAGTGCGCTCAGGAATAGCAATCAGCCCCAGCATTTT. Amino acid sequence: CASSALRNSNQPQHF.

The rearrangement joins TRBV4-1 to TRBJ2-3, with 7 bases lining up with TRBD2. This CDR3 has 15 amino acids. Unmatched junction bases numbered 3, after V lost 1 base and J lost 2 bases. Germline V lookup: CDR1 MGHRA, CDR2 YSYEKL. CDR3 region: CASSQASGATDTQYF. DNA of the CDR3: TGCGCCAGCAGCCAAGCTAGCGGCGCCACAGATACGCAGTATTTT.

The chain joins TRBV6-5 to TRBJ2-7; D unclear. V shed 5 bases and J shed 1 base, with 15 bases lying between them. Germline V CDR1 and CDR2: MNHEY, SVGAGI. The CDR3 sequence is 15 residues long. CDR3 DNA: TGTGCCAGCAGTGTTATGGCAGGCGAATCCTACGAGCAGTACTTC. This sequence encodes CASSVMAGESYEQYF.

V gene TRBV13 combines with J gene TRBJ2-7; D remains unclear. V was shortened by 5 bases and J by 3 bases, with 11 bases between the two germline ends. Germline V gene data show CDR1 as PRHDT and CDR2 as FYEKMQ (reference sequence). This CDR3 is built from 13 residues. The CDR3: CASSPSRGYEQYF. The CDR3, as DNA: TGTGCCAGCAGCCCCTCGCGAGGCTACGAGCAGTACTTC.

This clone is a singleton in its sample. V is TRBV6-1 and J is TRBJ2-7; 8 nucleotides line up with TRBD1. Trimming at V came to 7 bases and at J to 3 bases, leaving 11 bases not matched to a gene. Germline V gene data show CDR1 as MNHNS and CDR2 as SASEGT. This CDR3 has 15 residues. The CDR3 spells CASNAGTGPVYEQYF. The CDR3 DNA follows: TGTGCCAGCAATGCCGGGACAGGCCCTGTCTACGAGCAGTACTTC.

The V gene is TRBV7-2, the J gene TRBJ2-1; TRBD2 matches at 7 bases. The J segment lost 9 bases and the V segment lost 1 base, leaving 0 bases of the junction unmatched. The CDR3 covers 12 residues. CDR1 and CDR2 from the germline V gene are SGHTA and FQGNSA. As DNA, the CDR3 is TGTGCCAGCAGCTTAGGCGGGAGTGAGCAGTTCTTC. Its translation is CASSLGGSEQFF. The variable domain in full, completed from reference TRBV7-2 and TRBJ2-1, reads GAGVSQSPSNKVTEKGKDVELRCDPISGHTALYWYRQSLGQGLEFLIYFQGNSAPDKSGLPSDRFSAERTGGSVSTLTIQRTQQEDSAVYLCASSLGGSEQFFGPGTRLTVL.

In this sample, this clone turned up a few times. The V and J genes are TRBV7-8 and TRBJ2-7, with D uncertain. Trimming pared 5 bases from V and 2 bases from J, leaving 10 bases between. This CDR3 spans 13 amino acids. Germline V gene sequence: CDR1 SGHVS, CDR2 FQNEAQ. In nucleotides, the CDR3 is TGTGCCAGCAGCCCAATTAAAGCCTACGAGCAGTACTTC. It specifies CASSPIKAYEQYF.

V is TRBV19 and J is TRBJ2-2, with D perhaps TRBD2 (6 bases). CDR1 and CDR2 from the germline V gene are LNHDA and SQIVND (reference sequence). V was shortened by 5 bases and J by 0 bases, with 22 bases between the two germline ends. This CDR3 has 19 residues. The chain's CDR3 is CASSGGDKSGQSNTGELFF. DNA for the CDR3: TGTGCCAGTAGTGGAGGGGATAAGAGTGGACAATCGAACACCGGGGAGCTGTTTTTT.

The chain links TRBV10-3 to TRBJ2-7; the D gene is possibly TRBD1 (6 bases). The CDR3 spans 15 residues. V was trimmed by 3 bases and J by 2 bases, leaving 14 bases between them. Germline V gene lookup returns CDR1 ENHRY and CDR2 SYGVKD. The CDR3 region is CAISELGQGTYEQYF. The DNA for the CDR3 is TGTGCCATCAGTGAATTAGGGCAGGGGACCTACGAGCAGTACTTC.

This clone was counted only a few times. The chain employs TRBV7-3 and TRBJ2-2; D remains ambiguous. Trimming took off 6 bases at V and 4 bases at J, with 9 bases between the two ends. CDR1 is SGHTA and CDR2 is FQGTGA in the germline V gene. The CDR3 is 13 residues long. The CDR3 nucleotides read TGTGCCAGCAGGCAATCCGCCACCGGGGAGCTGTTTTTT. Translation gives CASRQSATGELFF.